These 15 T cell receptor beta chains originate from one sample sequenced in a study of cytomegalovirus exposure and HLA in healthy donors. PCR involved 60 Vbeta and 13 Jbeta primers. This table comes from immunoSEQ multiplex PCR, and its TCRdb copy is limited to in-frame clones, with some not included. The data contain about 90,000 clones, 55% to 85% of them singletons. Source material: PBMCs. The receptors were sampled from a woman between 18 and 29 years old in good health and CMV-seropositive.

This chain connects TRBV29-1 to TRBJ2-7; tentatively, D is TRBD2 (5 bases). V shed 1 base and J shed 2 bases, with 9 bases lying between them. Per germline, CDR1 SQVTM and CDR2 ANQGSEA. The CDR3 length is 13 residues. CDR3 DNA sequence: TGCAGCGTTGAAGTGGAGGTACCCTACGAGCAGTACTTC. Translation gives CSVEVEVPYEQYF.

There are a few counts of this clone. CDR3 region: CASSRRGGSVEAFF. For the CDR3, the DNA is TGTGCCAGCAGTCGGAGAGGGGGCTCTGTTGAAGCTTTCTTT. The chain is built from TRBV7-2 and TRBJ1-1; TRBD1 aligns across 7 bases. The CDR3 runs to 14 residues. Germline V lookup: CDR1 SGHTA, CDR2 FQGNSA. V gave up 6 bases and J gave up 7 bases; unmatched junction bases: 11.

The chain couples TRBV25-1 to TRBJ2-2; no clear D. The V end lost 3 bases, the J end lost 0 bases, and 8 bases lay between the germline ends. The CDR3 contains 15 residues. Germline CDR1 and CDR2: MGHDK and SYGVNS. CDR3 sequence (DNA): TGTGCCAGCAGTGACGACTGGACGAACACCGGGGAGCTGTTTTTT. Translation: CASSDDWTNTGELFF.

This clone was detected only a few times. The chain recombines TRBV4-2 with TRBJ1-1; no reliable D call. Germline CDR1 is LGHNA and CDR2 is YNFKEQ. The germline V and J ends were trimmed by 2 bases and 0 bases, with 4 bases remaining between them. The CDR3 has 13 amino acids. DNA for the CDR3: TGTGCCAGCAGCCAAACAATGAACACTGAAGCTTTCTTT. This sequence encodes CASSQTMNTEAFF.

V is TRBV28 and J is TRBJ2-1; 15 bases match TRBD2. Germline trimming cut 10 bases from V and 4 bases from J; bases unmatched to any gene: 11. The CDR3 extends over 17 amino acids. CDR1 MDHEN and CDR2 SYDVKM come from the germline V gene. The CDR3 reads CATRDGTSGRWYNEQFF. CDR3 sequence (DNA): TGTGCCACCCGGGATGGGACTAGCGGGAGGTGGTACAATGAGCAGTTCTTC.

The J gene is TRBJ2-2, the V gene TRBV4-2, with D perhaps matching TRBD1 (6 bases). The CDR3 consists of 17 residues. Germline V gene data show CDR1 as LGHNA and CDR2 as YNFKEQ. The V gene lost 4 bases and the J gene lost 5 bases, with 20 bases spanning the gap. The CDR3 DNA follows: TGTGCCAGCAGCCCCCAACTAGAACAGGGACGTACCGGGGAGCTGTTTTTT. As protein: CASSPQLEQGRTGELFF.

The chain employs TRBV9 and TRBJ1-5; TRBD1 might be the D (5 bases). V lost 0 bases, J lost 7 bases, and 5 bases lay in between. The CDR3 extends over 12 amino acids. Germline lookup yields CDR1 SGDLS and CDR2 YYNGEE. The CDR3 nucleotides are TGTGCCAGCAGCGTAGAGGGGCAGCCCCAGCATTTT. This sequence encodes CASSVEGQPQHF.

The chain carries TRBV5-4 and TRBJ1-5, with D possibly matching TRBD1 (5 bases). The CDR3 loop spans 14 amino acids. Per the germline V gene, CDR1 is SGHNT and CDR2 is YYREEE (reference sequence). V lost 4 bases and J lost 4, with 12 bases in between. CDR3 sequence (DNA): TGTGCCAGCAGCCCGGGGGGGGTTAATCAGCCCCAGCATTTT. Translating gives CASSPGGVNQPQHF.

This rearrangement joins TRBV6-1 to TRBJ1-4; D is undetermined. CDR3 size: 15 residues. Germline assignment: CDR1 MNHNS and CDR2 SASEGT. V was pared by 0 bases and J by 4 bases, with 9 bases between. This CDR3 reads CASSEAGSFNEKLFF. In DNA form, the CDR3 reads TGTGCCAGCAGTGAAGCGGGCAGCTTTAATGAAAAACTGTTTTTT.

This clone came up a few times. The CDR3 region has the DNA TGCGCCAGCAGCCAAGAACGAAAAGGGAGGGATGAGCAGTTCTTC. Amino acid sequence: CASSQERKGRDEQFF. V gene TRBV4-3 combines with J gene TRBJ2-1; TRBD2 matches at 7 bases. The CDR3 totals 15 residues. With 0 bases clipped from V and 8 bases from J, the junction kept 7 bases outside the gene matches. Germline V lookup: CDR1 LGHNA, CDR2 YSLEER.

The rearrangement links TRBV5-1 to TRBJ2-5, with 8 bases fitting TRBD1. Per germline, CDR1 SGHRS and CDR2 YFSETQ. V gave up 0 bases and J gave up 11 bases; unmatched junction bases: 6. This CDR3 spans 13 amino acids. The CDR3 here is CASSLGLTGEQYF. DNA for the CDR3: TGCGCCAGCAGCTTGGGACTGACAGGGGAGCAGTACTTC.

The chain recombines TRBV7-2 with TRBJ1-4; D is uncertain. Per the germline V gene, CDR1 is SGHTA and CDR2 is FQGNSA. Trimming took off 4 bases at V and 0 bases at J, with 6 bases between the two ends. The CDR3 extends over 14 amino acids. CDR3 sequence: CASSYSATNEKLFF. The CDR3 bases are TGTGCCAGCAGCTACAGTGCAACTAATGAAAAACTGTTTTTT.

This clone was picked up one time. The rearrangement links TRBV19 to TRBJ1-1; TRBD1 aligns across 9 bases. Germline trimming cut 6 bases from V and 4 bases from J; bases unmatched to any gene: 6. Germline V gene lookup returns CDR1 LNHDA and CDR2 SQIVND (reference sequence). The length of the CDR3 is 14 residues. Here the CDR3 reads CASSDRGRGTEAFF. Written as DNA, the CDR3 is TGTGCCAGTAGCGACAGGGGGAGAGGCACTGAAGCTTTCTTT.

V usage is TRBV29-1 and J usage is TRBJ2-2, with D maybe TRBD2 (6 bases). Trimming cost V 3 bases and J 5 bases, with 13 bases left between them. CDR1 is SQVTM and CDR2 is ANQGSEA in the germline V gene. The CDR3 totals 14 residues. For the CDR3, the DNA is TGCAGCGTTGACGGAGGGAGCATGACCGGGGAGCTGTTTTTT. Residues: CSVDGGSMTGELFF.

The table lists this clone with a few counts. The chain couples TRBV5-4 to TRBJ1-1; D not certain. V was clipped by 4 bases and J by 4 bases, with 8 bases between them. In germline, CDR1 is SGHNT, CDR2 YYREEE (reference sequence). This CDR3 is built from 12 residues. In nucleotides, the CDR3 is TGTGCCAGCAGCAACCGGGGCACTGAAGCTTTCTTT. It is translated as CASSNRGTEAFF.